A single sample is the source of the 18 T cell receptor beta chains below, sequenced in a study of blood T cell repertoires in COVID-19. Sequencing was performed with immunoSEQ multiplex PCR; in TCRdb, only in-frame clones are kept and a portion is missing. Among around 150,000 clones, roughly four fifths were seen once, and the ten largest hold roughly 11%. The sequencing sample was made of PBMCs or T cells enriched from blood (not recorded which). These receptors were taken from a man between 45 and 60 years old who had recovered from COVID-19.

This chain links TRBV28 with TRBJ1-2; weak D call: TRBD1 (6 bases). The germline CDR1 and CDR2 sequences are MDHEN and SYDVKM. The CDR3 totals 13 residues. V was trimmed by 6 bases and J by 10 bases, leaving 18 bases between them. In DNA form, the CDR3 reads TGTGCCAGCAGCCTAGACAGGTATGCGCACTACACCTTC. It encodes CASSLDRYAHYTF.

Only a few counts were recorded for this clone. The J gene is TRBJ2-1, the V gene TRBV5-1; 9 positions match TRBD2. V gave up 5 bases and J gave up 8 bases; unmatched junction bases: 11. The CDR3 spans 15 residues. Germline V gene lookup returns CDR1 SGHRS and CDR2 YFSETQ. The CDR3 region has the DNA TGCGCCAGCAGGCGGGGGGGTTTCATAGCTGATGAGCAGTTCTTC. It translates to CASRRGGFIADEQFF. The entire variable domain, with the rest obtained from reference TRBV5-1 and TRBJ2-1, is as follows: KAGVTQTPRYLIKTRGQQVTLSCSPISGHRSVSWYQQTPGQGLQFLFEYFSETQRNKGNFPGRFSGRQFSNSRSEMNVSTLELGDSALYLCASRRGGFIADEQFFGPGTRLTVL.

This clone was observed at least ten times. The genes are TRBV2 and TRBJ2-2; D remains ambiguous. Looked up from germline, CDR1 is SNHLY and CDR2 is FYNNEI. CDR3 length equals 14 residues. The V and J ends lost 3 bases and 5 bases respectively, with 10 bases between them. CDR3 DNA sequence: TGTGCCAGCAGTGACAGAGAGGAAACCGGGGAGCTGTTTTTT. Protein sequence: CASSDREETGELFF.

In its sample, this clone was seen a few times. The J gene is TRBJ2-3, the V gene TRBV27; D remains ambiguous. V shed 2 bases and J shed 0 bases, with 12 bases lying between them. CDR1 is MNHEY and CDR2 is SMNVEV in the germline V gene (reference sequence). This CDR3 region has 16 residues. The CDR3 bases are TGTGCCAGCAGTTTAACCAGAACCATAAGCACAGATACGCAGTATTTT. It specifies CASSLTRTISTDTQYF.

The table lists this clone with a count of one. The chain recombines TRBV25-1 with TRBJ2-5; 8 bases align to TRBD1. J was trimmed by 5 bases and V by 5 bases; bases with no gene match: 10. The CDR3 consists of 15 residues. Germline assignment: CDR1 MGHDK and CDR2 SYGVNS. The CDR3 spells CASSLGQGEWETQYF. The CDR3 region has the DNA TGTGCCAGCAGTCTTGGACAGGGCGAGTGGGAGACCCAGTACTTC.

This clone has just a few counts. The CDR3 DNA is TGTGCCAGCAGCCCGCCGGAGCTAGCGGGATACGAGCAGTACTTC. It codes for CASSPPELAGYEQYF. V usage is TRBV5-4 and J usage is TRBJ2-7, with 9 bases that match TRBD2. V lost 4 bases and J lost 4; bases outside the gene matches: 9. The CDR3 totals 15 residues. Germline lookup yields CDR1 SGHNT and CDR2 YYREEE (reference sequence).

Note on this clone: Other DNA sequences within the sample encode an identical CDR3. V is TRBV4-2 and J is TRBJ2-7; D is ambiguous. CDR3 length equals 12 residues. Deletions cut 4 bases from V and 3 bases from J, with 7 bases between. In germline, CDR1 is LGHNA, CDR2 YNFKEQ. CDR3 coding DNA: TGTGCCAGCAGCCCTTCGGGCTACGAGCAGTACTTC. It is translated as CASSPSGYEQYF.

The V gene is TRBV7-9, the J gene TRBJ2-7, with D perhaps matching TRBD1 (6 bases). CDR1 and CDR2 (germline): SEHNR, FQNEAQ (reference sequence). The CDR3 is made up of 13 amino acids. The V end lost 3 bases, the J end lost 3 bases, and 9 bases lay between the germline ends. The CDR3 here is CASSFRDNYEQYF. In DNA form, the CDR3 reads TGTGCCAGCAGCTTCCGGGACAACTACGAGCAGTACTTC.

The chain recombines TRBV27 with TRBJ2-3, with 8 bases that match TRBD2. V gave up 3 bases and J gave up 3 bases; unmatched junction bases: 5. The germline V gene encodes CDR1 MNHEY and CDR2 SMNVEV (reference sequence). The CDR3 loop spans 15 amino acids. In DNA, the CDR3 is TGTGCCAGCAGTTTCAGCGGGAGCGGGACAGATACGCAGTATTTT. The encoded protein is CASSFSGSGTDTQYF.

The V and J genes are TRBV7-9 and TRBJ2-5; D is possibly TRBD2 (6 bases). The CDR3 length is 15 residues. Trimming took off 1 base at V and 1 base at J, with 10 bases between the two ends. Germline V CDR1 and CDR2: SEHNR, FQNEAQ (reference sequence). CDR3 sequence: CASSLDAGPQETQYF. CDR3 coding DNA: TGTGCCAGCAGCTTAGATGCGGGGCCCCAAGAGACCCAGTACTTC.

Details on this clone: An end of the junction differs from the germline gene, which may be a read error. This sequence joins TRBV6-5 and TRBJ1-6, with TRBD1 matching over 8 bases. The CDR3 spans 15 residues. From germline, CDR1 is MNHEY and CDR2 SVGAGI. CDR3 DNA: TGTACCAGCAGGAGGACAGGGTTAAAGAATTCACCCCTCCACTTT. Its translation: CTSRRTGLKNSPLHF.

The chain carries TRBV18 and TRBJ2-7; D might be TRBD2 (5 bases). V shed 2 bases and J shed 5 bases, with 13 bases lying between them. Germline V lookup: CDR1 KGHSH, CDR2 LQKENI. This CDR3 has 14 amino acids. In DNA form, the CDR3 reads TGTGCCAGCTCACCATCGGGATCAAGGGACGAGCAGTACTTC. It encodes CASSPSGSRDEQYF. Together with reference TRBV18 and TRBJ2-7, the CDR3 gives the full variable domain: NAGVMQNPRHLVRRRGQEARLRCSPMKGHSHVYWYRQLPEEGLKFMVYLQKENIIDESGMPKERFSAEFPKEGPSILRIQQVVRGDSAAYFCASSPSGSRDEQYFGPGTRLTVT.

The chain couples TRBV2 to TRBJ2-4; 11 bases line up with TRBD2. Germline trimming cut 3 bases from V and 0 bases from J; bases unmatched to any gene: 4. The germline V gene has CDR1 SNHLY and CDR2 FYNNEI. The CDR3 loop spans 17 amino acids. The CDR3 is CASSELGLAVAKNIQYF. The CDR3 nucleotides are TGTGCCAGCAGTGAGCTGGGACTAGCGGTAGCCAAAAACATTCAGTACTTC.

The chain is built from TRBV5-6 and TRBJ1-3; D is perhaps TRBD1 (6 bases). Germline V lookup: CDR1 SGHDT, CDR2 YYEEEE. The CDR3 is 15 amino acids. Trimming left V 0 bases short and J 7 bases short, with 14 bases between. The CDR3 sequence is CASSLGLRGMNTIYF. The CDR3, as DNA: TGTGCCAGCAGCTTGGGGCTAAGGGGGATGAACACCATATATTTT. The whole variable domain, remainder taken from reference TRBV5-6 and TRBJ1-3, is DAGVTQSPTHLIKTRGQQVTLRCSPKSGHDTVSWYQQALGQGPQFIFQYYEEEERQRGNFPDRFSGHQFPNYSSELNVNALLLGDSALYLCASSLGLRGMNTIYFGEGSWLTVV.

The chain couples TRBV7-3 to TRBJ2-1, with 9 bases lining up with TRBD2. The CDR3 sequence is 16 residues long. With 5 bases clipped from V and 0 bases from J, the junction kept 5 bases outside the gene matches. The germline V gene encodes CDR1 SGHTA and CDR2 FQGTGA. CDR3 bases: TGTGCCAGCAGCATGAGCGGGGGGAGCTCCTACAATGAGCAGTTCTTC. This gives the protein CASSMSGGSSYNEQFF.

CDR3: CASSKRCGKRDTGELFF. The CDR3 nucleotides read TGTGCCAGCAGCAAAAGGTGCGGGAAGAGGGACACCGGGGAGCTGTTTTTT. V and J are TRBV21-1 and TRBJ2-2; TRBD2, as called in the table, went unchecked against the DNA. TRBV21-1 is reported as a pseudogene. The CDR3 consists of 17 residues.

This chain connects TRBV3-1 (or the pseudogene TRBV3-2) to TRBJ1-2; weak D call: TRBD1 (5 bases). The CDR3 is made up of 16 amino acids. The ends were cut back, 4 bases at V and 0 bases at J, with 15 bases in the middle. CDR1 and CDR2 (germline): LGHDT, YNNKEL (reference sequence). Here the CDR3 reads CASSPSSDRANYGYTF. CDR3 in DNA: TGTGCCAGCAGCCCATCATCCGACAGAGCTAACTATGGCTACACCTTC.

The V call is TRBV30, the J call TRBJ2-7; TRBD1 is a possible D gene (6 bases). CDR1 is GTSNPN and CDR2 is SVGIG in the germline V gene (reference sequence). This CDR3 has 14 residues. The germline V and J ends were trimmed by 3 bases and 2 bases, with 14 bases remaining between them. The CDR3 is CAWRQGPSTYEQYF. The DNA of the CDR3 is TGTGCCTGGAGACAGGGACCGTCTACCTACGAGCAGTACTTC.